These 13 T cell receptor beta chains share one sample of origin, sequenced in a study of blood T cell repertoires in COVID-19. Generated by immunoSEQ multiplex PCR, the TCRdb table keeps only in-frame clones and is missing some. The data contain about 300,000 clones, over 80% of them singletons. The material sequenced was peripheral blood. These receptors were taken from a woman aged 45-60 years with COVID-19, enrolled during active disease.

This rearrangement joins TRBV19 to TRBJ1-2, with TRBD1 matching 7 bases. The CDR3 runs to 16 residues. Losses at the gene ends were 6 bases for V and 6 bases for J; bases not matched to a gene: 16. Germline V gives CDR1 LNHDA, CDR2 SQIVND (reference sequence). The CDR3: CASSPWGRQGNDGYTF. The CDR3 nucleotides are TGTGCCAGTAGCCCATGGGGGCGACAGGGTAATGATGGCTACACCTTC.

Regarding this clone: Within the sample, other DNA sequences also encode this same CDR3. The rearrangement joins TRBV7-2 to TRBJ2-7, with D possibly TRBD1 on 6 matching bases. The CDR3 is made up of 13 amino acids. Germline values: CDR1 SGHTA, CDR2 FQGNSA. The V end was cut by 1 base, the J end by 3 bases, with 7 bases between. The CDR3 loop reads CASSLEQGYEQYF. For the CDR3, the DNA is TGTGCCAGCAGCTTAGAACAGGGCTACGAGCAGTACTTC. Based on the CDR3 plus reference TRBV7-2 and TRBJ2-7, the full variable domain is GAGVSQSPSNKVTEKGKDVELRCDPISGHTALYWYRQSLGQGLEFLIYFQGNSAPDKSGLPSDRFSAERTGGSVSTLTIQRTQQEDSAVYLCASSLEQGYEQYFGPGTRLTVT.

The chain joins TRBV30 to TRBJ1-3; 8 bases align to TRBD1. CDR3 length equals 16 residues. Germline V gives CDR1 GTSNPN, CDR2 SVGIG (reference sequence). V lost 7 bases to trimming and J lost 4 bases; unmatched junction nucleotides: 15. CDR3 in DNA: TGTGCCTCCTCTAAACGGACAGGGCAACGAGGAAACACCATATATTTT. Translating it yields CASSKRTGQRGNTIYF.

The chain uses TRBV23-1 and TRBJ1-6; the match to TRBD1 covers 8 bases. TRBV23-1 is flagged as an ORF with uncertain function. This CDR3 region has 15 residues. J lost 13 bases, V lost 0 bases, and 8 bases had no gene match. In DNA form, the CDR3 reads TGCGCCAGCAGTCAATCGCATTCTTACAGGGGGCCCCTCCACTTT. It is translated as CASSQSHSYRGPLHF.

This chain connects TRBV5-5 to TRBJ2-2; D is uncertain. The CDR3 runs to 15 residues. Trimming took off 0 bases at V and 4 bases at J, with 10 bases between the two ends. Per germline, CDR1 SGHKS and CDR2 YYEKEE (reference sequence). This chain's CDR3 is CASSLVLSSTGELFF. In DNA, the CDR3 is TGTGCCAGCAGCTTGGTCCTTAGCAGCACCGGGGAGCTGTTTTTT.

V usage is TRBV30 and J usage is TRBJ2-1; 12 bases match TRBD1. The CDR3 runs 17 residues. V gave up 2 bases and J gave up 7 bases; unmatched junction bases: 12. The germline V gene has CDR1 GTSNPN and CDR2 SVGIG (reference sequence). Written as DNA, the CDR3 is TGTGCCTGGAGTTACCCATGGGACAGGGGGCGTTGGAATGAGCAGTTCTTC. As protein: CAWSYPWDRGRWNEQFF.

On this clone itself: This CDR3 is also generated by other DNA sequences in the sample. This sequence joins TRBV7-2 and TRBJ1-1; tentatively, D is TRBD1 (6 bases). The CDR3 has 13 amino acids. V was pared by 3 bases and J by 5 bases, with 10 bases between. Germline V CDR1 and CDR2: SGHTA, FQGNSA. CDR3 bases: TGTGCCAGCAGCTTCAGGGGAGGGACTGAAGCTTTCTTT. Its protein product is CASSFRGGTEAFF.

This rearrangement joins TRBV9 to TRBJ2-1, with 7 bases fitting TRBD2. With 3 bases clipped from V and 12 bases from J, the junction kept 3 bases outside the gene matches. This CDR3 region has 11 residues. Per the germline V gene, CDR1 is SGDLS and CDR2 is YYNGEE. CDR3 amino acids: CASSAGGGQFF. The CDR3 nucleotides read TGTGCCAGCAGCGCGGGGGGAGGGCAGTTCTTC. Supplemented by reference TRBV9 and TRBJ2-1, the full variable domain reads DSGVTQTPKHLITATGQRVTLRCSPRSGDLSVYWYQQSLDQGLQFLIQYYNGEERAKGNILERFSAQQFPDLHSELNLSSLELGDSALYFCASSAGGGQFFGPGTRLTVL.

The chain links TRBV5-6 to TRBJ2-7, with D possibly TRBD2 on 5 matching bases. This CDR3 contains 14 residues. Trimming took 2 bases from V and 7 from J, leaving 16 bases between them. In germline, CDR1 is SGHDT, CDR2 YYEEEE. Written as DNA, the CDR3 is TGTGCCAGCAGCTTTTCGGGGAGACAAGGGGAGCAGTACTTC. Translating it yields CASSFSGRQGEQYF.

The genes are TRBV10-3 and TRBJ2-2, with 11 positions matching TRBD2. This CDR3 region has 20 residues. Germline V lookup: CDR1 ENHRY, CDR2 SYGVKD. The V segment lost 0 bases and the J segment 5 bases; nucleotides outside the gene matches: 14. CDR3 in DNA: TGTGCCATCAGTGAGTCTAGTGGTGAACTAGCGGGAGCCCGTACCGGGGAGCTGTTTTTT. It is translated as CAISESSGELAGARTGELFF.

The V and J genes are TRBV5-1 and TRBJ2-3; possibly TRBD1 for D (5 bases). Per the germline V gene, CDR1 is SGHRS and CDR2 is YFSETQ. The length of the CDR3 is 17 residues. The V gene lost 0 bases and the J gene lost 1 base, with 15 bases spanning the gap. Here the CDR3 reads CASSLALVGDGTDTQYF. CDR3 bases: TGCGCCAGCAGCTTGGCCTTAGTAGGGGATGGCACAGATACGCAGTATTTT.

This chain's CDR3 is CASSPGGQGTYEQYF. In nucleotides, the CDR3 is TGTGCCAGCAGCCCGGGCGGACAGGGGACCTACGAGCAGTACTTC. This chain joins TRBV6-5 and TRBJ2-7; 9 nucleotides agree with TRBD1. The CDR3 contains 15 residues. Trimming at V came to 6 bases and at J to 2 bases, leaving 8 bases not matched to a gene. The germline V gene encodes CDR1 MNHEY and CDR2 SVGAGI.

The chain carries TRBV13 and TRBJ2-7, with a tentative D call TRBD1 (5 bases). The CDR3 extends over 14 amino acids. Germline values: CDR1 PRHDT, CDR2 FYEKMQ (reference sequence). Trimming took off 2 bases at V and 2 bases at J, with 10 bases between the two ends. CDR3 DNA: TGTGCCAGCAGCTTATCAGGGTTAACCTACGAGCAGTACTTC. Protein product: CASSLSGLTYEQYF.